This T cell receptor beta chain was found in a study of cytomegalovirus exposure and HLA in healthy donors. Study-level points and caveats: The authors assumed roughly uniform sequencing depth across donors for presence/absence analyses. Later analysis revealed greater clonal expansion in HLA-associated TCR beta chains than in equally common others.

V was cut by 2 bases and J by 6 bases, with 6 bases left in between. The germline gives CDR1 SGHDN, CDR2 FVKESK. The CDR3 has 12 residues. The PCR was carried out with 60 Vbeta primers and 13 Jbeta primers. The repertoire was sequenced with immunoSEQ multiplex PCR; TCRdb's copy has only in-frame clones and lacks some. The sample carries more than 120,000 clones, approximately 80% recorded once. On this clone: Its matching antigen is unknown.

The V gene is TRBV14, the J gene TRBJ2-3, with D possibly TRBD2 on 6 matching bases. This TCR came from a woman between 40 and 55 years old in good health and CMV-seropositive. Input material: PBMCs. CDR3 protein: CASSQRGDTQYF. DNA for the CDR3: TGTGCCAGCAGCCAACGGGGGGATACGCAGTATTTT. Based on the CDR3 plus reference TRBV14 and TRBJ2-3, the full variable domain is EAGVTQFPSHSVIEKGQTVTLRCDPISGHDNLYWYRRVMGKEIKFLLHFVKESKQDESGMPNNRFLAERTGGTYSTLKVQPAELEDSGVYFCASSQRGDTQYFGPGTRLTVL.